Below are 32 T cell receptor beta chains sequenced from a single sample in a study of blood T cell repertoires in COVID-19 (dated by TCRdb to about 2020). Libraries were built with the immunoSEQ multiplex PCR assay. In TCRdb, the immuneACCESS table is reduced to in-frame sequences with V and J assigned. These tables do not hold every clone; where another copy was compared, an unresolved V gene accounts for under half, and the others remain unexplained. The table for this sample lists more than 90,000 clones; about four fifths of them were counted only once. In total, the top ten clones hold under 20% of the sample. Specimen: peripheral blood. These receptors came from a man older than 75 with acute or convalescent COVID-19.

The V and J genes are TRBV7-9 and TRBJ1-3; D is unclear. Looked up from germline, CDR1 is SEHNR and CDR2 is FQNEAQ (reference sequence). V lost 2 bases to trimming and J lost 2 bases, with 4 bases between them. The CDR3 spans 13 residues. CDR3 DNA sequence: TGTGCCAGCAGCTTACGTGCTGGAAACACCATATATTTT. This codes for CASSLRAGNTIYF.

The rearrangement joins TRBV7-2 to TRBJ2-1; 11 bases map to TRBD2. Germline V gene lookup returns CDR1 SGHTA and CDR2 FQGNSA. CDR3 length: 15 residues. The V segment lost 1 base and the J segment 9 bases; nucleotides outside the gene matches: 5. The CDR3 DNA follows: TGTGCCAGCAGCTTAGATAGCGGGAGGGCCTCTGAGCAGTTCTTC. Its protein is CASSLDSGRASEQFF.

The rearrangement links TRBV19 to TRBJ2-7; D is possibly TRBD1 (6 bases). V dropped 3 bases and J dropped 1 base, with 10 bases sitting between them. The CDR3 is made up of 14 amino acids. In germline, CDR1 is LNHDA, CDR2 SQIVND (reference sequence). CDR3 in DNA: TGTGCCAGTAGTATCCCAGGACAGTCCTACGAGCAGTACTTC. This gives the protein CASSIPGQSYEQYF.

The chain has TRBV10-3 and TRBJ2-7; D is unresolved. Trimming took off 3 bases at V and 1 base at J, with 7 bases between the two ends. Per the germline V gene, CDR1 is ENHRY and CDR2 is SYGVKD. The CDR3 extends over 13 amino acids. Written as DNA, the CDR3 is TGTGCCATCAGTGATCAACAGTCCTACGAGCAGTACTTC. It encodes CAISDQQSYEQYF.

The gene calls are TRBV9 and TRBJ2-7, with TRBD1 matching 10 bases. There are 14 residues in the CDR3. Germline CDR1 is SGDLS and CDR2 is YYNGEE. After removal of 4 bases from V and 4 bases from J, the junction contained 5 bases not matched to a gene. CDR3 sequence (DNA): TGTGCCAGCAGCCGAGGGGGACAGGGGTACGAGCAGTACTTC. Residues: CASSRGGQGYEQYF.

This clone was seen once. The chain joins TRBV28 to TRBJ1-6; maybe TRBD1 (6 bases). Germline V gives CDR1 MDHEN, CDR2 SYDVKM. The CDR3 length is 18 residues. V lost 5 bases and J lost 0, with 17 bases in between. The CDR3 nucleotides are TGTGCCAGCAGTGCCGGGAAAAGGGGGAGCTCCTATAATTCACCCCTCCACTTT. Its protein product is CASSAGKRGSSYNSPLHF.

The J gene is TRBJ2-3, the V gene TRBV29-1; D might be TRBD1 (5 bases). Germline lookup yields CDR1 SQVTM and CDR2 ANQGSEA. CDR3 length: 13 residues. The V gene lost 6 bases and the J gene lost 4 bases, with 14 bases spanning the gap. CDR3 sequence reads: CSVLRLRADTQYF. The DNA for the CDR3 is TGCAGCGTACTCCGACTCAGGGCAGATACGCAGTATTTT.

In nucleotides, the CDR3 is TGTGCCAGCAGCAATCCGGGACTTAAACGAGGAGGGGCCAACGTCCTGACTTTC. Translating gives CASSNPGLKRGGANVLTF. This sequence joins TRBV6-2 or TRBV6-3 and TRBJ2-6; D is perhaps TRBD2 (6 bases). CDR1 is MNHEY and CDR2 is SVGEGT in the germline V gene. V was clipped by 6 bases and J by 4 bases, with 22 bases between them. The CDR3 runs 18 residues.

V gene TRBV6-5 combines with J gene TRBJ2-7, with D maybe TRBD2 (5 bases). Germline loops: CDR1 MNHEY, CDR2 SVGAGI. The CDR3 is 14 amino acids. The ends were cut back, 0 bases at V and 0 bases at J, with 6 bases in the middle. CDR3 sequence (DNA): TGTGCCAGCAGTTACTCAAGCGGCTCCTACGAGCAGTACTTC. This translates into CASSYSSGSYEQYF.

This rearrangement joins TRBV4-3 to TRBJ1-2; the D gene is possibly TRBD1 (6 bases). Germline V gene lookup returns CDR1 LGHNA and CDR2 YSLEER. CDR3 length: 14 residues. V shed 4 bases and J shed 1 base, with 10 bases lying between them. The CDR3 sequence is CASSRTDFNYGYTF. CDR3 sequence (DNA): TGCGCCAGCAGCCGGACAGATTTTAACTATGGCTACACCTTC.

The chain carries TRBV5-1 and TRBJ2-2, with 7 bases that match TRBD2. In germline, CDR1 is SGHRS, CDR2 YFSETQ. With 6 bases clipped from V and 0 bases from J, the junction kept 5 bases outside the gene matches. The CDR3 has 15 residues. This chain's CDR3 is CASNDGGTNTGELFF. The CDR3 DNA follows: TGCGCCAGCAACGACGGGGGGACGAACACCGGGGAGCTGTTTTTT.

This clone was detected a few times. The J gene is TRBJ1-5, the V gene TRBV19; D might be TRBD1 (5 bases). The CDR3 is 18 amino acids. Germline V gene sequence: CDR1 LNHDA, CDR2 SQIVND (reference sequence). V was clipped by 5 bases and J by 3 bases, with 23 bases between them. CDR3 in DNA: TGTGCCAGTAGTCTAAATAGGGGTGGACTACAGAACAATCAGCCCCAGCATTTT. Translation gives CASSLNRGGLQNNQPQHF.

The V gene is TRBV6-2 or TRBV6-3, the J gene TRBJ2-6; the match to TRBD1 covers 9 bases. The CDR3 totals 17 residues. The junction had 7 bases not matched to a gene; V was cut back by 6 bases and J by 1 base. The germline CDR1 and CDR2 sequences are MNHEY and SVGEGT. The CDR3 reads CASSPGQGSSGANVLTF. CDR3 bases: TGTGCCAGCAGCCCGGGACAGGGTTCATCTGGGGCCAACGTCCTGACTTTC.

V is TRBV30 and J is TRBJ2-2; TRBD2 agrees at 7 bases. J was trimmed by 4 bases and V by 5 bases; bases with no gene match: 7. The length of the CDR3 is 14 residues. Germline V lookup: CDR1 GTSNPN, CDR2 SVGIG (reference sequence). DNA for the CDR3: TGTGCCTGGTCGACGGGAGGTGGCACCGGGGAGCTGTTTTTT. Encoded protein: CAWSTGGGTGELFF.

The chain employs TRBV27 and TRBJ2-7; D possibly corresponds to TRBD2 (6 bases). From germline, CDR1 is MNHEY and CDR2 SMNVEV (reference sequence). Trimming cost V 4 bases and J 0 bases, with 13 bases left between them. The CDR3 consists of 15 residues. The CDR3 sequence is CASSSSGLSSYEQYF. CDR3 bases: TGTGCCAGCAGTTCCAGCGGGTTGAGCTCCTACGAGCAGTACTTC.

The V and J genes are TRBV27 and TRBJ1-2; 9 nucleotides agree with TRBD1. V gave up 4 bases and J gave up 4 bases; unmatched junction bases: 4. The CDR3 has 14 residues. From germline, CDR1 is MNHEY and CDR2 SMNVEV (reference sequence). The CDR3 region has the DNA TGTGCCAGCAGTTCAGGACAGGGGACCTATGGCTACACCTTC. It codes for CASSSGQGTYGYTF.

The chain links TRBV25-1 to TRBJ2-2, with D possibly being TRBD1 (5 bases). Per germline, CDR1 MGHDK and CDR2 SYGVNS. Trimming took 2 bases from V and 3 from J, leaving 16 bases between them. This CDR3 has 17 amino acids. The CDR3 DNA reads TGTGCCAGCAGTGAAGGAAGGTGGGGCTCTGACACCGGGGAGCTGTTTTTT. It is translated as CASSEGRWGSDTGELFF.

CDR3 coding DNA: TGTGCCAGCAGTCCCGGACAGTATCAGCCCCAGCATTTT. This sequence encodes CASSPGQYQPQHF. V and J are TRBV12-3 or TRBV12-4 and TRBJ1-5, with D possibly TRBD1 on 6 matching bases. Trimming cost V 5 bases and J 5 bases, with 10 bases left between them. This CDR3 contains 13 residues.

V gene TRBV9 combines with J gene TRBJ1-2; tentatively, D is TRBD1 (5 bases). Trimming removed 0 bases from V and 3 bases from J, with 12 bases in between. Per the germline V gene, CDR1 is SGDLS and CDR2 is YYNGEE. The CDR3 is 15 residues long. This chain's CDR3 is CASSVGSGLDYGYTF. The CDR3 region has the DNA TGTGCCAGCAGCGTAGGGTCAGGGCTCGACTATGGCTACACCTTC. Together with reference TRBV9 and TRBJ1-2, the CDR3 gives the full variable domain: DSGVTQTPKHLITATGQRVTLRCSPRSGDLSVYWYQQSLDQGLQFLIQYYNGEERAKGNILERFSAQQFPDLHSELNLSSLELGDSALYFCASSVGSGLDYGYTFGSGTRLTVV.

The chain carries TRBV3-1 (or the pseudogene TRBV3-2) and TRBJ1-5; TRBD1 agrees at 9 bases. The CDR3 is 14 residues long. Looked up from germline, CDR1 is LGHDT and CDR2 is YNNKEL (reference sequence). Losses at the gene ends were 4 bases for V and 4 bases for J; bases not matched to a gene: 2. The CDR3 DNA follows: TGTGCCAGCAGCCCTGGGACAGGGAATCAGCCCCAGCATTTT. Amino acids: CASSPGTGNQPQHF.

This clone was observed a single time. This chain uses TRBV19 with TRBJ1-1; D unresolved. Germline CDR1 and CDR2: LNHDA and SQIVND (reference sequence). This CDR3 contains 15 residues. V was shortened by 4 bases and J by 0 bases, with 12 bases between the two germline ends. The CDR3 region is CASSKEPLVNTEAFF. CDR3 DNA sequence: TGTGCCAGTAGTAAGGAGCCCCTAGTGAACACTGAAGCTTTCTTT. Full variable domain (rest looked up from reference TRBV19 and TRBJ1-1): DGGITQSPKYLFRKEGQNVTLSCEQNLNHDAMYWYRQDPGQGLRLIYYSQIVNDFQKGDIAEGYSVSREKKESFPLTVTSAQKNPTAFYLCASSKEPLVNTEAFFGQGTRLTVV.

The rearrangement uses TRBV29-1 and TRBJ1-1; D might be TRBD1 (5 bases). The CDR3 is 12 amino acids. Trimming cost V 7 bases and J 3 bases, with 12 bases left between them. Germline V lookup: CDR1 SQVTM, CDR2 ANQGSEA. The CDR3, as DNA: TGCAGCGCCAGGGTCTTGGACACTGAAGCTTTCTTT. Encoded protein: CSARVLDTEAFF.

This chain links TRBV15 with TRBJ1-1; 7 bases are shared with TRBD1. Looked up from germline, CDR1 is LNHNV and CDR2 is YYDKDF (reference sequence). The ends lost 4 bases at V and 0 bases at J; junction bases unmatched: 8. The CDR3 is made up of 16 amino acids. CDR3 loop: CATSKDRTPLNTEAFF. CDR3 DNA sequence: TGTGCCACCAGCAAGGACAGGACACCGCTGAACACTGAAGCTTTCTTT.

The chain links TRBV4-1 to TRBJ1-4, with 7 nucleotides matching TRBD1. The CDR3 is 17 amino acids. Germline V gene lookup returns CDR1 MGHRA and CDR2 YSYEKL. V dropped 4 bases and J dropped 8; count of bases not matched to a gene: 16. In nucleotides, the CDR3 is TGCGCCAGCAGCCTCCAACCCAGGCCAGGGGGTGGGGAAAAACTGTTTTTT. This gives the protein CASSLQPRPGGGEKLFF.

This clone has just one count. The chain uses TRBV6-5 and TRBJ1-2, with D hard to call. The CDR3 runs 13 residues. Germline values: CDR1 MNHEY, CDR2 SVGAGI. Deletions cut 6 bases from V and 5 bases from J, with 13 bases between. In DNA form, the CDR3 reads TGTGCCAGCAGGATGGACGGGAATTATGGCTACACCTTC. Amino acids: CASRMDGNYGYTF.

The V call is TRBV4-1, the J call TRBJ2-7; 8 bases fit TRBD2. This CDR3 region has 18 residues. From germline, CDR1 is MGHRA and CDR2 YSYEKL. The V segment lost 4 bases and the J segment 0 bases; nucleotides outside the gene matches: 14. CDR3 coding DNA: TGCGCCAGCAGCCCATCGGGGGGGAGTCCCACCCTCTCCTACGAGCAGTACTTC. It is translated as CASSPSGGSPTLSYEQYF.

The rearrangement links TRBV27 to TRBJ2-5; possible D gene TRBD2, 6 bases. The CDR3 totals 11 residues. CDR1 is MNHEY and CDR2 is SMNVEV in the germline V gene (reference sequence). Trimming cost V 4 bases and J 7 bases, with 7 bases left between them. As DNA, the CDR3 is TGTGCCAGCAGTTACGGGGGGACCCAGTACTTC. Translating gives CASSYGGTQYF.

The chain joins TRBV10-1 to TRBJ2-1, with 9 nucleotides matching TRBD2. V shed 1 base and J 4 bases; nucleotides not matched to a gene: 2. Germline lookup yields CDR1 WNHNN and CDR2 SYGVQD (reference sequence). This CDR3 comprises 15 residues. The CDR3: CASSEWREGYNEQFF. DNA of the CDR3: TGCGCCAGCAGTGAGTGGCGGGAGGGGTACAATGAGCAGTTCTTC.

This clone is a singleton in its sample. The rearrangement links TRBV6-1 to TRBJ2-2, with a weak D call TRBD2 (6 bases). The germline V gene has CDR1 MNHNS and CDR2 SASEGT. The ends were cut back, 0 bases at V and 3 bases at J, with 11 bases in the middle. CDR3 length: 16 amino acids. DNA for the CDR3: TGTGCCAGCAGTGAAGCCGCGGGGATCTACACCGGGGAGCTGTTTTTT. Its protein product is CASSEAAGIYTGELFF.

Only one count was recorded for this clone. This sequence joins TRBV7-2 and TRBJ2-7, with 7 bases matching TRBD1. The CDR3 has 12 amino acids. Per germline, CDR1 SGHTA and CDR2 FQGNSA. Unmatched junction bases numbered 4, after V lost 5 bases and J lost 6 bases. CDR3 bases: TGTGCCAGCAGCCTACAGGGGCTCGAGCAGTACTTC. It is translated as CASSLQGLEQYF.

This clone was counted only a few times. V usage is TRBV7-6 and J usage is TRBJ2-7; 11 bases match TRBD1. Trimming cost V 5 bases and J 3 bases; bases outside gene matches: 6. In germline, CDR1 is SGHVS, CDR2 FNYEAQ. The length of the CDR3 is 15 residues. CDR3 region: CASSPMGTGGYEQYF. The CDR3 DNA reads as TGTGCCAGCAGCCCCATGGGGACAGGGGGCTACGAGCAGTACTTC.

The chain couples TRBV10-1 to TRBJ2-1; 13 nucleotides line up with TRBD2. Per germline, CDR1 WNHNN and CDR2 SYGVQD (reference sequence). V was clipped by 10 bases and J by 7 bases; unmatched bases: 16. CDR3 size: 17 residues. The CDR3 DNA reads as TGCGCCACCTCGGCGGGACTAGCGGGATTACAGGGGAATGAGCAGTTCTTC. Translation gives CATSAGLAGLQGNEQFF.